This TCR beta chain was documented in a study of blood T cell repertoires in COVID-19. Across the study: Samples of COVID-19 (acute and convalescent) were obtained from the United States, Italy and Spain.

Assay: immunoSEQ multiplex PCR; the TCRdb copy retains only in-frame clones and omits some. Among about 6,400 clones listed, approximately 82% were seen once. The CDR3 runs to 18 residues. The chain carries TRBV21-1 and TRBJ2-7; the table names TRBD2, a call not compared with the DNA. TRBV21-1 is a recognized pseudogene. The clonotype was recovered from a human donor with active COVID-19. The donor label of this sample is uncertain. The sample consisted of peripheral blood. The CDR3 loop is CASSNRQKLAGEVHEQYV. The CDR3 DNA reads TGTGCCAGCAGCAACCGACAGAAACTAGCGGGCGAGGTCCACGAGCAGTACGTC.